This TCR beta chain was sequenced in a study of blood T cell repertoires in COVID-19. Background on the study: The study drew acute and convalescent COVID-19 samples from the United States, Italy and Spain. The analysed material was cDNA or gDNA that came from T cells, B-cell-depleted T cells, or PBMCs.

Per the original methods: Amplification with reference gene primers provided the estimates of nucleated cell counts. TCRdb's copy holds only in-frame clones and misses some; the assay was immunoSEQ multiplex PCR. That table supplies the V and J calls and clone size; D and trimming were determined from the DNA. Among 40,000 or so clones, around 83% were seen once, and the ten largest hold 24%. With 8 bases clipped from V and 8 bases from J, the junction kept 9 bases outside the gene matches. The length of the CDR3 is 13 residues. CDR1 and CDR2 (germline): LNHDA, SQIVND (reference sequence). Material: peripheral blood. The receptor comes from a human donor with acute or convalescent COVID-19. The donor label of this sample is uncertain. This chain joins TRBV19 and TRBJ1-2; TRBD1 matches at 9 bases. The CDR3 protein is CASGPDRGRGYTF. DNA of the CDR3: TGTGCCAGTGGACCGGACAGGGGTCGGGGCTACACCTTC.